This entry lists 5 T cell receptor beta chains sequenced from one sample in a study of T cell repertoires in cytomegalovirus infection. The antigens these receptors bind are not known. TCRdb recomputed calls from the reads with MiXCR, one row per CDR3 protein. The sample records about 830,000 distinct CDR3 sequences, over 25% being singletons. Sample: cultured CD8+ T cells from PBMCs, taken from culture after CMV antigen stimulation. These receptors were taken from a human donor in good health (CMV status not recorded). Some clones in this sample may be carry-over from other donors' samples.

The V gene is TRBV7-6, the J gene TRBJ2-1; D not certain. The V gene's germline CDR1 is SGHVS and CDR2 FNYEAQ. V was clipped by 5 bases and J by 8 bases, with 13 bases between them. The CDR3 has 13 residues. DNA for the CDR3: TGTGCCAGCAGCCTTTCTGGGCTCGATGAGCAGTTCTTC. It yields the protein CASSLSGLDEQFF.

This clonotype was counted only a few times. The J gene is TRBJ2-1, the V gene TRBV6-4; 11 bases agree with TRBD2. J lost 5 bases, V lost 0 bases, and 6 bases had no gene match. Germline V gene lookup returns CDR1 MRHNA and CDR2 SNTAGT. The CDR3 contains 17 residues. The CDR3 DNA sequence: TGTGCCAGCAGTGACTCCTTTAGACTAGCGGGACACAATGAGCAGTTCTTC. It yields the protein CASSDSFRLAGHNEQFF.

The chain carries TRBV14 and TRBJ2-5; no definite D call. This CDR3 region has 15 residues. In germline, CDR1 is SGHDN, CDR2 FVKESK. Trimming cost V 2 bases and J 2 bases, with 12 bases left between them. The CDR3 loop reads CASSQFQGVQETQYF. DNA of the CDR3: TGTGCCAGCAGCCAATTTCAAGGAGTTCAAGAGACCCAGTACTTC. Combining the CDR3 with reference TRBV14 and TRBJ2-5 gives the whole variable domain EAGVTQFPSHSVIEKGQTVTLRCDPISGHDNLYWYRRVMGKEIKFLLHFVKESKQDESGMPNNRFLAERTGGTYSTLKVQPAELEDSGVYFCASSQFQGVQETQYFGPGTRLLVL.

The chain joins TRBV4-3 to TRBJ2-1; 9 nucleotides match TRBD2. This CDR3 is 16 amino acids long. Trimming removed 3 bases from V and 8 bases from J; junction bases left unmatched: 11. The germline V gene encodes CDR1 LGHNA and CDR2 YSLEER. As DNA, the CDR3 is TGCGCCAGCAGCCAGATGATAGCGGGGGCCTCGGATGAGCAGTTCTTC. It yields the protein CASSQMIAGASDEQFF.

The V call is TRBV12-3 or TRBV12-4, the J call TRBJ1-1; D unresolved. Trimming shortened V by 3 bases and J by 6 bases, and 20 bases separated the two germline ends. The CDR3 covers 16 residues. The DNA of the CDR3 is TGTGCCAGCAGTTTTTCGAGTACAAGACGGGTCTCTGAAGCTTTCTTT. It specifies CASSFSSTRRVSEAFF.